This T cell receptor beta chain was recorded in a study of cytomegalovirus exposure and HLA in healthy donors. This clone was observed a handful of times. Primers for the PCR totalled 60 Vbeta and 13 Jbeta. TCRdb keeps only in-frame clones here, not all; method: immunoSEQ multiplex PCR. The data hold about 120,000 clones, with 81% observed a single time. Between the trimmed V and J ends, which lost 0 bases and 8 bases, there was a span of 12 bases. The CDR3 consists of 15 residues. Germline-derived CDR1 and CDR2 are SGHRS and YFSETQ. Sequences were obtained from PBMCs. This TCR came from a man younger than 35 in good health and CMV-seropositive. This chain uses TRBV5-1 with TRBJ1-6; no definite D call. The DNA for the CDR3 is TGCGCCAGCAGCTTGGGGGAGAGCAATCATTCACCCCTCCACTTT. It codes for CASSLGESNHSPLHF. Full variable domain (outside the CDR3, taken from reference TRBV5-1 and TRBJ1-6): KAGVTQTPRYLIKTRGQQVTLSCSPISGHRSVSWYQQTPGQGLQFLFEYFSETQRNKGNFPGRFSGRQFSNSRSEMNVSTLELGDSALYLCASSLGESNHSPLHFGNGTRLTVT.